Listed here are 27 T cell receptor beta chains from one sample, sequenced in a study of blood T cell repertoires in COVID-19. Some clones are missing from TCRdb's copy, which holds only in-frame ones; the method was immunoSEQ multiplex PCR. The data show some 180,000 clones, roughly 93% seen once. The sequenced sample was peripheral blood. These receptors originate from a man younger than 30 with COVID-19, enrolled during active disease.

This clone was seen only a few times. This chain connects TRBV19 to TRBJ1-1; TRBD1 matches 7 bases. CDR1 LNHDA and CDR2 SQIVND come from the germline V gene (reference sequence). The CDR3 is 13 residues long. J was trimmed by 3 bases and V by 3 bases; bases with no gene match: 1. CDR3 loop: CASSIGTDTEAFF. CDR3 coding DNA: TGTGCCAGTAGTATTGGGACAGACACTGAAGCTTTCTTT.

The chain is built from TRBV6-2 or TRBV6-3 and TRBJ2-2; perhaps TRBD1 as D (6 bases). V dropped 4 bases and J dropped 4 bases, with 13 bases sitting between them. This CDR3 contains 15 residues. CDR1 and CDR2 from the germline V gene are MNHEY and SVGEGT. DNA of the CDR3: TGTGCCAGCAGTTCTCAGGGGCCGATCACCGGGGAGCTGTTTTTT. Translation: CASSSQGPITGELFF.

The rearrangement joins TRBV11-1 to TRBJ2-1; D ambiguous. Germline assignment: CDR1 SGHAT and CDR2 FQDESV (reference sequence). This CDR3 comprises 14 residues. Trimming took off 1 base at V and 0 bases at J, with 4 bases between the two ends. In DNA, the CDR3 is TGTGCCAGCAGCTTAGGGCCCTCCTACAATGAGCAGTTCTTC. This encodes CASSLGPSYNEQFF.

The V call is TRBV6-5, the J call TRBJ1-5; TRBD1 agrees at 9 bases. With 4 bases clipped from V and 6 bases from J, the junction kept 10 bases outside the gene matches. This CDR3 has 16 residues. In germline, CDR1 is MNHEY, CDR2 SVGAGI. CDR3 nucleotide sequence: TGTGCCAGCAGTTGGAGGGGACAGGGAACAGGTCAGCCCCAGCATTTT. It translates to CASSWRGQGTGQPQHF.

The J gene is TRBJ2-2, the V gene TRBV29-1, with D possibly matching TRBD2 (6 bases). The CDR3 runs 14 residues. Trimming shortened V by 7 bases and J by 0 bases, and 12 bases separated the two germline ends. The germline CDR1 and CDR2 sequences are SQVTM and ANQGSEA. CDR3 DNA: TGCAGCGCCCGGGAGCTCGCGAACACCGGGGAGCTGTTTTTT. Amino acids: CSARELANTGELFF.

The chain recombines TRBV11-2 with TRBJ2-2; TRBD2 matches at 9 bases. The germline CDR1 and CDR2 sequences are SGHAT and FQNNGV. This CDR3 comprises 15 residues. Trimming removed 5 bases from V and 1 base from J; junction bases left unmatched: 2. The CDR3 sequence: CASSQLAGNTGELFF. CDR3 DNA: TGTGCCAGCAGCCAACTAGCGGGGAACACCGGGGAGCTGTTTTTT.

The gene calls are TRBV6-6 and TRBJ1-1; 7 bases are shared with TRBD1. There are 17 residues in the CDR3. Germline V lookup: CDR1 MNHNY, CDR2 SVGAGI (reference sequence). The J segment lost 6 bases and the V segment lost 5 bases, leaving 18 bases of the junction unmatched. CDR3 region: CASSRPTLQGIVAEAFF. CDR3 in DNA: TGTGCCAGCAGTCGCCCGACGTTACAGGGGATTGTGGCTGAAGCTTTCTTT.

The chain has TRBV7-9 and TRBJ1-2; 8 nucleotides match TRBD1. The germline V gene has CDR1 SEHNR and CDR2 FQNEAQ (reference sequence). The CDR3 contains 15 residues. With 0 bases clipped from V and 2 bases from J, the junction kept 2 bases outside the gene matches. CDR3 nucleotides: TGTGCCAGCAGCTTAGCGGACAGGGCGAACTATGGCTACACCTTC. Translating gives CASSLADRANYGYTF.

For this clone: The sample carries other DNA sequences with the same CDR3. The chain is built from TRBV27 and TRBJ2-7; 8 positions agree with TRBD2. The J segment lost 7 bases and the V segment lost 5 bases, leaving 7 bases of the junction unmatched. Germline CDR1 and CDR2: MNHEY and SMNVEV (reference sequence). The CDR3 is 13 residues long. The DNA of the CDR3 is TGTGCCAGCAGTCCCCGGGGGGGTAGGGAGCAGTACTTC. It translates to CASSPRGGREQYF.

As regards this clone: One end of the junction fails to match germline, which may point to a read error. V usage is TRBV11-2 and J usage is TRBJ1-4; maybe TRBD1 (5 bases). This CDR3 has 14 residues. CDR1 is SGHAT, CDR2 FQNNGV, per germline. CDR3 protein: CASSLNRIGEKLLF. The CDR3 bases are TGTGCCAGCAGCTTGAACAGGATAGGAGAAAAACTGCTTTTT. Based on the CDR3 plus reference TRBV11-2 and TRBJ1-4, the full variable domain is EAGVAQSPRYKIIEKRQSVAFWCNPISGHATLYWYQQILGQGPKLLIQFQNNGVVDDSQLPKDRFSAERLKGVDSTLKIQPAKLEDSAVYLCASSLNRIGEKLLFGSGTQLSVL.

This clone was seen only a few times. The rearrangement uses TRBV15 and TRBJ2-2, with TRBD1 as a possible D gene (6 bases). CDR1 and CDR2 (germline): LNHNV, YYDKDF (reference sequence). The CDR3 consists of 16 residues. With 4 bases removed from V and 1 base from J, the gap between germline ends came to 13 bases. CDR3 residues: CATSKRGWRNTGELFF. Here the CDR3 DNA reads TGTGCCACCAGCAAAAGGGGGTGGCGGAACACCGGGGAGCTGTTTTTT.

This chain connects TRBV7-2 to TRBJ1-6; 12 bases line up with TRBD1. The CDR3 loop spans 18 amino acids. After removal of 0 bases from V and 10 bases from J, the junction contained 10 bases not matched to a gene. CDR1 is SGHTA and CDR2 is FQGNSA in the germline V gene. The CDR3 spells CASSLAPGQGASGSPLHF. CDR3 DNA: TGTGCCAGCAGCTTAGCGCCGGGACAGGGGGCCTCGGGGTCACCCCTCCACTTT.

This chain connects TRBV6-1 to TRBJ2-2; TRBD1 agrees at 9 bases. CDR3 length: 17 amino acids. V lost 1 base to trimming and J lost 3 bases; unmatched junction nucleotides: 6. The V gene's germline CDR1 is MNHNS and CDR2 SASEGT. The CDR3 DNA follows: TGTGCCAGCAGTGAAGTGATACAGGGGGCGGACACCGGGGAGCTGTTTTTT. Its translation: CASSEVIQGADTGELFF.

Here the CDR3 reads CASSIGQANTGELFF. Written as DNA, the CDR3 is TGTGCCAGTAGTATTGGGCAGGCAAACACCGGGGAGCTGTTTTTT. V usage is TRBV19 and J usage is TRBJ2-2; D is undetermined. Germline-derived CDR1 and CDR2 are LNHDA and SQIVND (reference sequence). CDR3 length: 15 residues. Trimming left V 3 bases short and J 2 bases short, with 10 bases between.

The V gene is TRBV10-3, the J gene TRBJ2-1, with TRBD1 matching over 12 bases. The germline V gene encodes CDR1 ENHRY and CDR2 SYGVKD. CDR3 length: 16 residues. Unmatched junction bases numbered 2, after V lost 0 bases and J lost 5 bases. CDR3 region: CAISESGQGANNEQFF. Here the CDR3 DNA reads TGTGCCATCAGTGAGTCGGGACAGGGGGCGAACAATGAGCAGTTCTTC.

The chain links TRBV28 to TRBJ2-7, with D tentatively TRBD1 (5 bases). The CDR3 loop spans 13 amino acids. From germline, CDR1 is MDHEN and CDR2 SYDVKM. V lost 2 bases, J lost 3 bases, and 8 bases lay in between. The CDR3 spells CASSLAGFYEQYF. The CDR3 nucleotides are TGTGCCAGCAGTTTAGCAGGGTTCTACGAGCAGTACTTC.

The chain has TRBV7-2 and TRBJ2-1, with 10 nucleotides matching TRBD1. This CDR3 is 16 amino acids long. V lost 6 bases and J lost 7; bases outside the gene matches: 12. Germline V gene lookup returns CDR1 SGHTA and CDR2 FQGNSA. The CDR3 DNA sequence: TGTGCCAGCAGTCCCACCGGGACAGGGGTTCGGAATGAGCAGTTCTTC. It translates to CASSPTGTGVRNEQFF.

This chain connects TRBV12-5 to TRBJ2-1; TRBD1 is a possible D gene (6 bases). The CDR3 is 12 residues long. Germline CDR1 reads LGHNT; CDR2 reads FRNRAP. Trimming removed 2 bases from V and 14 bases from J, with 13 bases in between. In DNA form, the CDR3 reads TGTGCTAGTGGTTTGATAACAGGGTCTAAGTTCTTC. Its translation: CASGLITGSKFF.

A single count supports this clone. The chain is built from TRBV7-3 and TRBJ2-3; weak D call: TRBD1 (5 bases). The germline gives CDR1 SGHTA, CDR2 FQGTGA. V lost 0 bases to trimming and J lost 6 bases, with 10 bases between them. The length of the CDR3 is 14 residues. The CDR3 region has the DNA TGTGCCAGCAGCTTAACAGGGGCAGCGGATACGCAGTATTTT. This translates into CASSLTGAADTQYF.

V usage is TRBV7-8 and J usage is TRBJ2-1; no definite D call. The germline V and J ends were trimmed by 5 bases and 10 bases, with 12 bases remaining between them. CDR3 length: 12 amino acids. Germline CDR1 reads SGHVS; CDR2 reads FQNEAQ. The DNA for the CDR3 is TGTGCCAGCAGCCCCCTCGCCGGGGAGCAGTTCTTC. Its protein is CASSPLAGEQFF.

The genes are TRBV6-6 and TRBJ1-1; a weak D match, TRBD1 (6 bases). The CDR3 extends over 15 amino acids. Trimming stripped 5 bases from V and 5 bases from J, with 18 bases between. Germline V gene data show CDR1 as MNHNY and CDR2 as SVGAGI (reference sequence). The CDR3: CASSLRYRDRTEAFF. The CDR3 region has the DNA TGTGCCAGCAGTCTACGATACAGGGATCGGACTGAAGCTTTCTTT.

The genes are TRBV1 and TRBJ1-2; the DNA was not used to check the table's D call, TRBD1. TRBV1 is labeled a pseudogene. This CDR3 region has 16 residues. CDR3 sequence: CTSRLIPTGEVGGYTF. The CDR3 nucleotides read TGCACCAGCAGGCTCATTCCGACAGGGGAGGTGGGCGGCTACACCTTC.

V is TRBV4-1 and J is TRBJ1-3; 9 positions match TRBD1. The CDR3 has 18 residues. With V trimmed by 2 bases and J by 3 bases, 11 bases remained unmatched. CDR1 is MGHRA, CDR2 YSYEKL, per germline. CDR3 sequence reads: CASSQHGFRQGVGNTIYF. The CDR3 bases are TGCGCCAGCAGCCAACATGGCTTCAGACAGGGGGTTGGAAACACCATATATTTT.

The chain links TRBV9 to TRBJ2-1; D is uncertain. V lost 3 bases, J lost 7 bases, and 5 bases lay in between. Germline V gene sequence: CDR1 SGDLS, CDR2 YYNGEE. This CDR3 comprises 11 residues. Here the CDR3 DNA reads TGTGCCAGCAGCGGCCAGAATGAGCAGTTCTTC. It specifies CASSGQNEQFF.

The CDR3: CASSLGLAAREQYF. The CDR3 bases are TGCGCCAGCAGCTTAGGACTAGCGGCAAGGGAGCAGTACTTC. The chain has TRBV5-1 and TRBJ2-7, with 10 bases lining up with TRBD2. Germline V gene sequence: CDR1 SGHRS, CDR2 YFSETQ. The CDR3 length is 14 residues. V gave up 2 bases and J gave up 7 bases; unmatched junction bases: 6.

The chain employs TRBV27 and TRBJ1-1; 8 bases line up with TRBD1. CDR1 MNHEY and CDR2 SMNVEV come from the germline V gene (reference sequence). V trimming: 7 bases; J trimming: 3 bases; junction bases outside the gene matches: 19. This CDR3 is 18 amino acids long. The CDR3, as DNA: TGTGCCAGCACCAAACGAATGCGACAGGGGTTGGGTGACACTGAAGCTTTCTTT. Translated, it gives CASTKRMRQGLGDTEAFF.

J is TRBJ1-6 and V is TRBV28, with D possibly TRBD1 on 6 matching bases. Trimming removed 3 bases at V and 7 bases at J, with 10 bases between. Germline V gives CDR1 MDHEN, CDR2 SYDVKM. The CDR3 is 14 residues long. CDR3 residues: CASSLSQGNSPLHF. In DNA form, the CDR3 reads TGTGCCAGCAGTTTGTCACAGGGCAATTCACCCCTCCACTTT.